This T cell receptor beta chain was observed in a study of neurological immune-mediated disorders (dated by TCRdb to between 2019 and 2020). At the level of the whole study: Of the approximately 34 multiple sclerosis patients, around 31 had relapsing-remitting MS and 3 had secondary progressive MS. Using UMI-based sequencing, the study compared peripheral blood TCR-beta repertoires from patients with HTLV-I-associated myelopathy (HAM/TSP), patients with multiple sclerosis, and healthy controls. The approximately 110 TCR-beta libraries included longitudinal samples, technical triplicates and paired sorted CD4+ and CD8+ T-cell subsets alongside PBMC samples. The cohort was made up of 60 to 75 subjects, consisting of roughly 15 HAM/TSP patients, 35 or so multiple sclerosis patients and about 20 healthy controls. What the work shows at the level of the full study, not this receptor alone: Phylogenetic analysis grouped repertoires from 18 of 34 MS patients into a cluster of related CDR3 sequences, suggesting a possible repertoire-level signature. Expanded clones from different subjects shared no identical CDR3 amino acid sequences, which suggests that TCR-beta repertoires were private in all groups. TCR clonal expansion was highest in HAM/TSP patients and lowest in MS patients, with MS patients falling below even healthy controls. No clinical or MRI features were associated with the MS cluster, and the authors said that larger cohorts are needed.

CDR3 length: 12 amino acids, cysteine to phenylalanine. Only the CDR3 part of the read is kept: 36 bases, read in frame from the first base. Via the germline V gene (reference sequence), CDR1 is SEHNR and CDR2 FQNEAQ. This clonotype was seen at least ten times. Its antigen specificity is not known. Qualities for individual bases were not recorded, and no much larger clone is one base off. cDNA was synthesized by template-switch 5'RACE using a primer carrying a 10-nucleotide random unique molecular identifier by which each TCR transcript was tagged. Each sequencing run produced over 160 million TCR-beta sequences covering 15-18 subjects. The RNeasy kit was used for extraction of total RNA. The KAPA Real-time Library Amplification kit was used to amplify TCR-beta VDJ regions with primers for the TCR constant region and the 5'RACE anchor. Sample indexes and Illumina adaptors were added in a first PCR, and a second PCR then increased library yield. After purification with Ampure beads, the TCR product of roughly 650 bp was size-selected on a 2% E-gel SizeSelection system. Library quality was checked on a Bioanalyzer, concentration was measured with Qubit, and libraries were quantified with the Kapa Library Quantification kit before pooling. An Illumina HiSeq 2500 was used to sequence the libraries paired-end at 2 x 150 bp. To increase sequence diversity, about 23-32% phiX was spiked into each library pool. The original methods were these. The UMI-based MiGEC pipeline processed quality-filtered reads and removed over 80% of raw TCR sequences during error correction. VDJ genes were aligned to IMGT germline references, and each clonotype was defined by a unique CDR3 amino acid sequence together with V-J genes. VDJtools evaluated clonal expansion, Shannon diversity and CDR3 relatedness (CalcPairwiseDistances, ClusterSamples); CLCbio workbench built phylogenetic trees. Using coefficient-of-variation modelling across technical triplicates, the study counted a clone as expanded if it had at least 8 unique UMIs. The public reads were run again by TCRdb, first through fastp at Q25 and then through MiXCR, and only productive beta chains were kept. Each record represents a unique CDR3 protein, reported with the most common genes and DNA among its rows. These V and J calls rely on TCRdb rather than the paper's analysis. The sample profile shows 55,000 to 75,000 distinct CDR3 sequences; around 2.3% of them were found once. Clones ranked in the top ten supply around 3% of the sample.

For unsorted PBMC libraries, 2 million PBMCs were used after storage in RNAlater at -80 degrees C until RNA extraction. Multiple sclerosis patients were enrolled in a US clinical protocol evaluating disease progression by magnetic resonance imaging. Peripheral blood was subjected to Ficoll-Hypaque density gradient centrifugation to isolate PBMCs, which were then cryopreserved in liquid nitrogen. This sequence originates from a middle-aged man with multiple sclerosis. The chain uses TRBV7-9 and TRBJ1-2; the central 7 bases match TRBD1. Sequenced sample: PBMCs. This receptor carries the CDR3 CALGQGDYGYTF. The DNA reads as follows: TGTGCTCTGGGCCAGGGGGACTATGGCTACACCTTC. The CDR3, completed at both ends by the reference TRBV7-9 and TRBJ1-2 genes, gives the full variable domain DTGVSQNPRHKITKRGQNVTFRCDPISEHNRLYWYRQTLGQGPEFLTYFQNEAQLEKSRLLSDRFSAERPKGSFSTLEIQRTEQGDSAMYLCALGQGDYGYTFGSGTRLTVV.